This T cell receptor beta chain was retrieved from a study of shared clonotypes between healthy human individuals. The wider study: For every donor, three CD4 naive, three CD4 memory, two CD8 naive and one CD8 memory plates were used.

Generated by immunoSEQ multiplex PCR, the TCRdb table keeps only in-frame clones and is missing some. The sample contains hundreds of thousands of clones, 80% to 95% of which appear only once. This CDR3 spans 15 amino acids. CDR1 is SQVTM, CDR2 ANQGSEA, per germline. V was clipped by 6 bases and J by 0 bases, with 15 bases between them. Naive CD8 cells lacked CD45RO and underwent positive selection for CCR7, leaving out terminally differentiated effector memory CD45RA+ cells. V and J are TRBV29-1 and TRBJ2-1; D is perhaps TRBD2 (6 bases). The receptor was isolated from a man aged 25 to 45 in good health. The sequencing sample was made of naive CD8+ T cells sorted from blood. CDR3 protein: CSVTGPAGSYNEQFF. The CDR3 nucleotides are TGCAGCGTGACGGGCCCAGCGGGCTCCTACAATGAGCAGTTCTTC.